This T cell receptor beta chain is from a study of blood T cell repertoires in COVID-19 (dated by TCRdb to about 2020). Notes on the research overall: Samples from collaborators originated in the United States, Italy and Spain and spanned both the acute and convalescent phases of COVID-19. The repertoires were made available in a free public database intended to serve as a resource for research on the immune response to SARS-CoV-2. HLA class I and class II types, where available, came from metadata supplied by the sample provider rather than from assay-based typing. Samples came from the ongoing ImmuneRACE study (first 160 participants) plus 1,254 subjects from 6 global collaborators. The dataset comprised deeply sampled blood TCRbeta repertoires from subjects exposed to, actively infected with, or recovered from COVID-19. The material from the prospective study consisted of cDNA or gDNA derived from T cells, B-cell-depleted T cells, or PBMCs. Sample metadata almost always included a de-identified subject ID, COVID-19 status, age in years and sex.

At one collaborating source in Seattle, patients were enrolled during active infection and were followed longitudinally through the course of disease. Each collaborating institution followed its own protocols to collect whole blood in K2EDTA tubes. For TCRbeta analysis, collaborator samples were shipped as frozen whole blood, as isolated PBMCs, or as DNA extracted from either sample type. Here is what the overall study found, with its caveats: The amount of clinical and demographic metadata varied by source and participant and was provided uncurated.

Comment on this clone: Its antigen is still unknown. The sample holds no much larger clone one base away, and base qualities are not on file.

The CDR3 covers 12 residues, taking in both the cysteine and the phenylalanine. Only CDR3 DNA is held: 36 bases, read in frame from base 1. Trimming removed 6 bases from V and 4 bases from J, leaving 9 bases between the germline ends. TCRbeta CDR3 regions were amplified from genomic DNA by means of the immunoSEQ Assay, a bias-controlled multiplex PCR. The authors' pipeline ran thus. The number of nucleated cells in each sample was estimated from the amplification of reference gene primers within the assay. To quantify the absolute abundance of each unique TCRbeta CDR3 rearrangement, sequence reads were collapsed and filtered. For each sample, productive Simpson clonality was calculated as the square root of Simpson's diversity index over productive rearrangements. TCRdb took over this immuneACCESS table, retaining in-frame rearrangements with V and J assigned. Such tables are incomplete; in checked studies, under half of the missing clones stem from an unresolved V gene, and the remainder is unexplained. V, J and clone size are taken as reported in that table, and D and trimming were inferred from the DNA itself. The sample table contains roughly 70,000 clones; only one count was recorded for around four fifths of them. The top ten clones comprise about 15% of the sample.

What was sequenced was peripheral blood. The rearrangement combines TRBV12-3 or TRBV12-4 with TRBJ1-1; the D gene identity is not certain. The source is a man in his sixties with COVID-19, enrolled during active disease. CDR3 region: CASRARGTEAFF. The bases read TGTGCCAGCAGGGCCCGGGGCACTGAAGCTTTCTTT.